Following are 18 T cell receptor beta chains from one sample sequenced in a study of radiation and T cells in renal cell carcinoma (dated by TCRdb to the early 2020s). The library was obtained by the immunoSEQ multiplex PCR assay. TCRdb obtained this table from immuneACCESS and retained in-frame rearrangements with V and J assigned. These tables miss some clones; where compared with another copy, unresolved V genes account for less than half of the shortfall, and the remainder is unexplained. In all, the sample holds around 170,000 clones, and 88% of those were seen once. About 11% of the sample goes to the ten largest clones. The time point label on this specimen signifies: blood 4 weeks post-SBRT, at nephrectomy. The label giving this sample's treatment or condition can be read as: 15 Gy SBRT to primary tumor, nephrectomy 4 weeks later. The sample in question was blood, obtained from a patient whose treatment included radiotherapy and nephrectomy. Receptors originate from a woman aged 50 to 60 with renal cell carcinoma.

About this clone itself: An end of the junction differs from the germline gene, which may be a read error. The chain recombines TRBV10-3 with TRBJ2-7; D unresolved. CDR1 and CDR2 from the germline V gene are ENHRY and SYGVKD. CDR3 length: 12 amino acids. CDR3 nucleotides: TGTGCCAGCAGTGAAGTCTTGAGCAAGCAGTACTTC. As protein: CASSEVLSKQYF.

Notes on this clone: The conserved phenylalanine or tryptophan normally closing the CDR3 is absent here, so this likely arose from a read error. The DNA is omitted, as the CDR3 cannot be located on it reliably, and the CDR3 follows TCRdb's listing. This chain joins TRBV5-1 and TRBJ1-2. The CDR3 spans 14 amino acids, including both terminal residues. The germline gives CDR1 SGHRS, CDR2 YFSETQ. CDR3 protein: CASSIKSVRKTYGY.

This clone was found a few times. The chain is built from TRBV9 and TRBJ1-1, with a tentative D call TRBD1 (5 bases). Trimming took 4 bases from V and 0 from J, leaving 10 bases between them. Per germline, CDR1 SGDLS and CDR2 YYNGEE. The CDR3 spans 14 residues. The CDR3 sequence is CASSPTGLNTEAFF. The CDR3 region has the DNA TGTGCCAGCAGCCCCACAGGATTGAACACTGAAGCTTTCTTT.

The chain recombines TRBV9 with TRBJ2-3; 12 bases align to TRBD2. Germline trimming cut 5 bases from V and 2 bases from J; bases unmatched to any gene: 9. The CDR3 loop spans 17 amino acids. Germline lookup yields CDR1 SGDLS and CDR2 YYNGEE. The CDR3 here is CASSTSGGPPITDTQYF. Written as DNA, the CDR3 is TGTGCCAGCAGTACTAGCGGGGGGCCACCTATCACAGATACGCAGTATTTT.

There are a few counts of this clone. This chain links TRBV4-1 with TRBJ1-4; D is unresolved. Germline lookup yields CDR1 MGHRA and CDR2 YSYEKL. The CDR3 is 13 residues long. V dropped 4 bases and J dropped 7 bases, with 10 bases sitting between them. The CDR3 spells CASSRREGEKLFF. The CDR3 nucleotides read TGCGCCAGCAGCCGCCGCGAAGGTGAAAAACTGTTTTTT.

The chain employs TRBV10-3 and TRBJ1-1; D ambiguous. The CDR3 is 14 residues long. V was shortened by 2 bases and J by 1 base, with 8 bases between the two germline ends. Germline CDR1 and CDR2: ENHRY and SYGVKD. Here the CDR3 reads CAISEGLSNTEAFF. The CDR3, as DNA: TGTGCCATCAGTGAGGGACTCTCGAACACTGAAGCTTTCTTT.

This chain uses TRBV5-1 with TRBJ1-1; D not resolved. Germline CDR1 SGHRS, CDR2 YFSETQ. The length of the CDR3 is 14 residues. V was clipped by 1 base and J by 6 bases, with 13 bases between them. The chain's CDR3 is CASSLLENSAEAFF. The CDR3 region has the DNA TGCGCCAGCAGCTTGCTGGAGAACAGCGCTGAAGCTTTCTTT.

The chain joins TRBV11-3 to TRBJ2-7; no firm D call. V lost 5 bases and J lost 0, with 11 bases in between. The CDR3 covers 14 residues. The germline V gene has CDR1 SGHNT and CDR2 YENEEA. The CDR3 sequence is CASSPSRSSYEQYF. CDR3 coding DNA: TGTGCCAGCAGCCCCTCCAGGAGCTCCTACGAGCAGTACTTC.

V gene TRBV5-1 combines with J gene TRBJ2-5; D remains unclear. V was trimmed by 2 bases and J by 4 bases, leaving 9 bases between them. CDR1 and CDR2 from the germline V gene are SGHRS and YFSETQ. CDR3 length equals 13 residues. The DNA for the CDR3 is TGCGCCAGCAGCTTTGATCTTGGAGAGACCCAGTACTTC. Translation: CASSFDLGETQYF.

The chain links TRBV14 to TRBJ2-7; no definite D call. V lost 5 bases and J 3 bases, leaving 17 bases between the germline ends. Germline CDR1 and CDR2: SGHDN and FVKESK. The CDR3 spans 15 residues. The CDR3 coding sequence is TGTGCCAGCAGCGGTACCGGCTCCGGTCGCTACGAGCAGTACTTC. Amino acids: CASSGTGSGRYEQYF.

As for this clone: Other DNA sequences from this sample encode an identical CDR3 as well. This chain connects TRBV6-5 to TRBJ1-1, with TRBD1 matching over 8 bases. Germline CDR1 is MNHEY and CDR2 is SVGAGI. The CDR3 has 14 residues. The J segment lost 7 bases and the V segment lost 6 bases, leaving 10 bases of the junction unmatched. The CDR3 nucleotides are TGTGCCAGCAGAGACAGGGGTTGGGGAGATGAAGCTTTCTTT. As protein: CASRDRGWGDEAFF.

This chain uses TRBV5-1 with TRBJ1-4; D ambiguous. V lost 4 bases to trimming and J lost 5 bases, with 15 bases between them. The CDR3 has 15 residues. From germline, CDR1 is SGHRS and CDR2 YFSETQ. In DNA form, the CDR3 reads TGCGCCAGCAGCACTGGACTCCTTGAGAATGAAAAACTGTTTTTT. Amino acid sequence: CASSTGLLENEKLFF.

The rearrangement links TRBV7-3 to TRBJ2-3; no reliable D call. CDR1 is SGHTA and CDR2 is FQGTGA in the germline V gene. This CDR3 has 14 amino acids. V shed 2 bases and J shed 4 bases, with 10 bases lying between them. Here the CDR3 reads CASSLGSTADTQYF. CDR3 in DNA: TGTGCCAGCAGCTTAGGTAGCACCGCAGATACGCAGTATTTT.

The chain couples TRBV7-9 to TRBJ2-1; tentative D call: TRBD2 (7 bases). Trimming stripped 0 bases from V and 7 bases from J, with 13 bases between. The germline V gene has CDR1 SEHNR and CDR2 FQNEAQ (reference sequence). The CDR3 extends over 15 amino acids. The CDR3 sequence is CASSLAGGPGNEQFF. The CDR3 DNA follows: TGTGCCAGCAGCTTAGCGGGGGGGCCCGGGAATGAGCAGTTCTTC.

The gene calls are TRBV11-2 and TRBJ1-3; D uncertain. Germline CDR1 is SGHAT and CDR2 is FQNNGV. There are 13 residues in the CDR3. V lost 5 bases and J 0 bases, leaving 5 bases between the germline ends. The CDR3 DNA sequence: TGTGCCAGCAGCCAGAGCTCTGGAAACACCATATATTTT. Its translation is CASSQSSGNTIYF. Based on the CDR3 plus reference TRBV11-2 and TRBJ1-3, the full variable domain is EAGVAQSPRYKIIEKRQSVAFWCNPISGHATLYWYQQILGQGPKLLIQFQNNGVVDDSQLPKDRFSAERLKGVDSTLKIQPAKLEDSAVYLCASSQSSGNTIYFGEGSWLTVV.

In its sample, this clone was seen once. The chain recombines TRBV9 with TRBJ2-5; D unresolved. Germline-derived CDR1 and CDR2 are SGDLS and YYNGEE. V was cut by 0 bases and J by 2 bases, with 8 bases left in between. This CDR3 has 14 residues. Here the CDR3 DNA reads TGTGCCAGCAGCGTAGGAGGCCAACAAGAGACCCAGTACTTC. Amino acid sequence: CASSVGGQQETQYF.

V usage is TRBV6-5 and J usage is TRBJ1-5; TRBD1 matches 9 bases. Germline V lookup: CDR1 MNHEY, CDR2 SVGAGI. The V gene end was trimmed by 6 bases and the J gene end by 5 bases; junction bases not matched to a gene: 8. CDR3 size: 15 residues. As DNA, the CDR3 is TGTGCCAGCAGACCCGACAGGGGGAACCATCAGCCCCAGCATTTT. This codes for CASRPDRGNHQPQHF.

V gene TRBV19 combines with J gene TRBJ1-3, with D possibly TRBD1 on 5 matching bases. Per germline, CDR1 LNHDA and CDR2 SQIVND (reference sequence). This CDR3 spans 14 amino acids. V shed 7 bases and J shed 2 bases, with 12 bases lying between them. The CDR3 DNA is TGTGCCAGTATTCCCGGGGCGCCTGGAAACACCATATATTTT. The encoded protein is CASIPGAPGNTIYF.